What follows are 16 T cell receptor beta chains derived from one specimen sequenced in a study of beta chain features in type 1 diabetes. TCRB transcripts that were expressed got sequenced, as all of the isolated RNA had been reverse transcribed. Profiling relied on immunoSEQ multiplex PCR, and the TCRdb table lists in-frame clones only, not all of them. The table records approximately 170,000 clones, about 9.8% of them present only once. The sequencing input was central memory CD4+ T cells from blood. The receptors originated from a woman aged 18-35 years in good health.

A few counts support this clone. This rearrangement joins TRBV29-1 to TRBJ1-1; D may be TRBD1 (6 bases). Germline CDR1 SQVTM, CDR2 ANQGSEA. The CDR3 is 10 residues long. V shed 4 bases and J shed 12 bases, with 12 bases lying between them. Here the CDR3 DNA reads TGCAGCGTTGTGACAGGAAGGACTTTCTTT. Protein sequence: CSVVTGRTFF.

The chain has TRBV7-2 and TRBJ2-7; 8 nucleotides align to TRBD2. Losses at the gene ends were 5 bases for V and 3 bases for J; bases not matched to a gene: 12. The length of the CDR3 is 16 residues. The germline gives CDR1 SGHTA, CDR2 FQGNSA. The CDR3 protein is CASSRAPGLGGYEQYF. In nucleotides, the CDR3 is TGTGCCAGCAGCCGAGCGCCGGGACTAGGAGGCTACGAGCAGTACTTC.

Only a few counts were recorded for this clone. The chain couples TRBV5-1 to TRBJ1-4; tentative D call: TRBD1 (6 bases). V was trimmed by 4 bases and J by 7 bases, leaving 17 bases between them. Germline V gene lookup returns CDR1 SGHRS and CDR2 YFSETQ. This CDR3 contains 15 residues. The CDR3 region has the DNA TGCGCCAGCAGCGGAACCGGGACAAAATCTGAAAAACTGTTTTTT. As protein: CASSGTGTKSEKLFF.

Here the CDR3 DNA reads TGCGCCAGCAGTCGGGACAGGGAGGGGGACGAGCAGTACTTC. It codes for CASSRDREGDEQYF. The chain carries TRBV5-1 and TRBJ2-7, with 9 bases lining up with TRBD1. The CDR3 is made up of 14 amino acids. V dropped 5 bases and J dropped 5; count of bases not matched to a gene: 8. From germline, CDR1 is SGHRS and CDR2 YFSETQ.

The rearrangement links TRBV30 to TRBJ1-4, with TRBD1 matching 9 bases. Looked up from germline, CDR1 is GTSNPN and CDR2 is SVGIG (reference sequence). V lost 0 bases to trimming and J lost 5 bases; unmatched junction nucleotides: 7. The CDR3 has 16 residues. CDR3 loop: CAWSVRGGTGNEKLFF. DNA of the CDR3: TGTGCCTGGAGTGTAAGGGGGGGGACAGGGAATGAAAAACTGTTTTTT.

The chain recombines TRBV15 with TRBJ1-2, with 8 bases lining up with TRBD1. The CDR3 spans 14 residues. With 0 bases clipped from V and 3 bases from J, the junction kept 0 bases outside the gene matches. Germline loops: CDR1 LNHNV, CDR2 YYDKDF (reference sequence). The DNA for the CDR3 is TGTGCCACCAGCAGAGAGACAGGGGACTATGGCTACACCTTC. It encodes CATSRETGDYGYTF. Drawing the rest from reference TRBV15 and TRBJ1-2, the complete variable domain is DAMVIQNPRYQVTQFGKPVTLSCSQTLNHNVMYWYQQKSSQAPKLLFHYYDKDFNNEADTPDNFQSRRPNTSFCFLDIRSPGLGDTAMYLCATSRETGDYGYTFGSGTRLTVV.

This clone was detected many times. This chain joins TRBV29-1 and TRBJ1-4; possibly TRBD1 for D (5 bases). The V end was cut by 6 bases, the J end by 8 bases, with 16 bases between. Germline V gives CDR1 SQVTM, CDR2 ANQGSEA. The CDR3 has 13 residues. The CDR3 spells CSVVDRGGEKLFF. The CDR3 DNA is TGCAGCGTGGTAGACCGGGGGGGAGAAAAACTGTTTTTT.

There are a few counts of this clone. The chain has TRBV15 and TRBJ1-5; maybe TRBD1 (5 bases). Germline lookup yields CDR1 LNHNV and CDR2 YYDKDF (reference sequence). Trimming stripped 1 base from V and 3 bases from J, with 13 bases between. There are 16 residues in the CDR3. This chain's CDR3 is CATSRVRGWDNQPQHF. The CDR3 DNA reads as TGTGCCACCAGCAGAGTACGGGGGTGGGACAATCAGCCCCAGCATTTT.

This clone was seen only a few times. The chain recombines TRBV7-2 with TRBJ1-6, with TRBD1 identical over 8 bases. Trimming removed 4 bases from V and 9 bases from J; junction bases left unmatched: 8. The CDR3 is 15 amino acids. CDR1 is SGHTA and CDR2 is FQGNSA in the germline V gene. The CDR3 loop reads CASSSGQGGSSPLHF. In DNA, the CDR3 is TGTGCCAGCAGCTCTGGACAGGGAGGTAGTTCACCCCTCCACTTT. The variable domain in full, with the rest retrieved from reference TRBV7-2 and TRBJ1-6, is GAGVSQSPSNKVTEKGKDVELRCDPISGHTALYWYRQSLGQGLEFLIYFQGNSAPDKSGLPSDRFSAERTGGSVSTLTIQRTQQEDSAVYLCASSSGQGGSSPLHFGNGTRLTVT.

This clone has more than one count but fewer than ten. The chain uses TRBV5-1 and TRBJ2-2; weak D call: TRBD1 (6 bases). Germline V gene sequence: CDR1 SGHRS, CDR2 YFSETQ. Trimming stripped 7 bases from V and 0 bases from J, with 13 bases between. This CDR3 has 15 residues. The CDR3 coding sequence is TGCGCCAGCGCTGAGGGACATTCGAACACCGGGGAGCTGTTTTTT. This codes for CASAEGHSNTGELFF.

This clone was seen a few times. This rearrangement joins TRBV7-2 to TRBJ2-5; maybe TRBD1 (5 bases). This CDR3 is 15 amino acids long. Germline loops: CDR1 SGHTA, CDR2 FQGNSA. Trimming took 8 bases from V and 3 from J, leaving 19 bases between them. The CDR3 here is CASVPRVAREETQYF. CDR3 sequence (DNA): TGTGCCAGCGTACCCCGTGTTGCCAGGGAAGAGACCCAGTACTTC.

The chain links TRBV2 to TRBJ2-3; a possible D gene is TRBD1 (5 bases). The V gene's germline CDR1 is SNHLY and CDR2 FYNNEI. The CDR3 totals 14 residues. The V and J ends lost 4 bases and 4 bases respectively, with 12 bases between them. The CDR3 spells CASSVQARADTQYF. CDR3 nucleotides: TGTGCCAGCAGTGTACAGGCCCGGGCAGATACGCAGTATTTT.

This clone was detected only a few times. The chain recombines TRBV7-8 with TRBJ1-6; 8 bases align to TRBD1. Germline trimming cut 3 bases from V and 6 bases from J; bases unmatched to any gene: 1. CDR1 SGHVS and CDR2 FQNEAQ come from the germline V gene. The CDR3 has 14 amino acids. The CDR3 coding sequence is TGTGCCAGCAGCTTTGACAGGGGTAATTCACCCCTCCACTTT. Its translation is CASSFDRGNSPLHF.

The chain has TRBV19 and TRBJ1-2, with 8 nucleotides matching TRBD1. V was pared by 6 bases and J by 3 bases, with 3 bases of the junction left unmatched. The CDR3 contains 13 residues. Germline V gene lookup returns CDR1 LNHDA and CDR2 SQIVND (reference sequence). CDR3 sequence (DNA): TGTGCCAGTAGGGGGACAGGCTACTATGGCTACACCTTC. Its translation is CASRGTGYYGYTF.

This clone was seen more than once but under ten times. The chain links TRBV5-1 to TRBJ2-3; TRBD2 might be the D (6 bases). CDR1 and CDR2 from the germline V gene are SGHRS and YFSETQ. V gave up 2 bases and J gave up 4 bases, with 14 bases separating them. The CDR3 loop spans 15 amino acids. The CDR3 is CASSFGGGASDTQYF. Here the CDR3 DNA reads TGCGCCAGCAGCTTCGGGGGAGGCGCCTCAGATACGCAGTATTTT. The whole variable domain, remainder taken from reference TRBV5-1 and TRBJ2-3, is KAGVTQTPRYLIKTRGQQVTLSCSPISGHRSVSWYQQTPGQGLQFLFEYFSETQRNKGNFPGRFSGRQFSNSRSEMNVSTLELGDSALYLCASSFGGGASDTQYFGPGTRLTVL.

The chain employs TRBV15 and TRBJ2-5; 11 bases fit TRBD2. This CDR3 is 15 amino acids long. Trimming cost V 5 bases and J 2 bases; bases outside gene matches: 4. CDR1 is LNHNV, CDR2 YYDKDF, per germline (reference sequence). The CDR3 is CATSARLAGQETQYF. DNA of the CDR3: TGTGCCACCAGCGCCAGACTAGCGGGACAAGAGACCCAGTACTTC.